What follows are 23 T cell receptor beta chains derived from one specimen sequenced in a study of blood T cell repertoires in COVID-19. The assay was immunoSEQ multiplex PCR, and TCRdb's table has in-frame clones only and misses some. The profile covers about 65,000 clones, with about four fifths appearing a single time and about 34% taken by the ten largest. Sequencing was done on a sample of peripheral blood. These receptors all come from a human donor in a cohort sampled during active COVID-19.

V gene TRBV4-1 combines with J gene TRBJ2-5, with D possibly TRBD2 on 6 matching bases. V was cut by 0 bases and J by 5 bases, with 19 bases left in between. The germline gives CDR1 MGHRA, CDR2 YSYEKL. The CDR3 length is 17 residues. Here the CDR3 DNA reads TGCGCCAGCAGCCAAGACCTAGCGTTAAGAGGAGGCGAGACCCAGTACTTC. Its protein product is CASSQDLALRGGETQYF.

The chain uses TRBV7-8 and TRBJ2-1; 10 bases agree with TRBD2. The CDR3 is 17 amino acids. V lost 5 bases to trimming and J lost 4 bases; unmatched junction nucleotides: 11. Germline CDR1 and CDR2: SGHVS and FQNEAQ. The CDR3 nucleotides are TGTGCCAGCAGCCCCCTAGCGGGGGCCAAAACTTACAATGAGCAGTTCTTC. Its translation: CASSPLAGAKTYNEQFF. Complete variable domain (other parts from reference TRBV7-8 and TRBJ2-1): GAGVSQSPRYKVAKRGQDVALRCDPISGHVSLFWYQQALGQGPEFLTYFQNEAQLDKSGLPSDRFFAERPEGSVSTLKIQRTQQEDSAVYLCASSPLAGAKTYNEQFFGPGTRLTVL.

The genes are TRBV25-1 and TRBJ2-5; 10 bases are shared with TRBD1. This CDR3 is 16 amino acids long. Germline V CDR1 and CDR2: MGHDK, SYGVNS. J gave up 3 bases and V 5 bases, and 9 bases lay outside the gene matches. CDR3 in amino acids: CASSPYPGTGEETQYF. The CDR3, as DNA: TGTGCCAGCAGTCCCTACCCCGGGACAGGGGAAGAGACCCAGTACTTC.

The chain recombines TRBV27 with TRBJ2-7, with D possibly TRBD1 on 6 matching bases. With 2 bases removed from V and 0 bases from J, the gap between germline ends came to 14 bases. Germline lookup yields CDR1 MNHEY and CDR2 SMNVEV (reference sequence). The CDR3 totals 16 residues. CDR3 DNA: TGTGCCAGCAGTTTAGGGGGCGAGGGGCGCTCCTACGAGCAGTACTTC. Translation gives CASSLGGEGRSYEQYF.

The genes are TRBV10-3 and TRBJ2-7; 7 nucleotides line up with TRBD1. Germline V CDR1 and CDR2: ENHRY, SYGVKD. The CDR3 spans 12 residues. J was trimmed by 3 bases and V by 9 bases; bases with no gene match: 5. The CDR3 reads CAMGTDLYEQYF. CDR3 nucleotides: TGTGCCATGGGGACAGACCTCTACGAGCAGTACTTC.

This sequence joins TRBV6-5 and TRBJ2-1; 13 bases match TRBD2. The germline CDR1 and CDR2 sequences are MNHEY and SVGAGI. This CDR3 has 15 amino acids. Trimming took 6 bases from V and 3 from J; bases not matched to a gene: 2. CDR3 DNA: TGTGCCAGCAGAAGACTAGCGGGGGGCTACAATGAGCAGTTCTTC. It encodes CASRRLAGGYNEQFF.

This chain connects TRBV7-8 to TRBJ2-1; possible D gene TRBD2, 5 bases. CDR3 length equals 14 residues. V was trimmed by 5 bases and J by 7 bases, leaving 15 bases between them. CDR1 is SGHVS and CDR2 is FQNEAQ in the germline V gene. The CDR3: CASSPRPTGNEQFF. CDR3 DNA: TGTGCCAGCAGCCCGAGGCCAACGGGGAATGAGCAGTTCTTC.

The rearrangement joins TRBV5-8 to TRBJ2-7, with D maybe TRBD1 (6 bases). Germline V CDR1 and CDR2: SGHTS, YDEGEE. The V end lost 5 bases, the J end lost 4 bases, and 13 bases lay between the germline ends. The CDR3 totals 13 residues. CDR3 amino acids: CASRRTGTYEQYF. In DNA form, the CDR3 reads TGTGCCAGCAGACGGACTGGGACATACGAGCAGTACTTC.

The CDR3 DNA follows: TGTGCCAGCAGCTTGGGTAATTCGGAAAGCGTGGATGGCTACACCTTC. It yields the protein CASSLGNSESVDGYTF. The rearrangement uses TRBV5-4 and TRBJ1-2; D not resolved. Germline loops: CDR1 SGHNT, CDR2 YYREEE (reference sequence). V shed 0 bases and J shed 6 bases, with 18 bases lying between them. The CDR3 totals 16 residues.

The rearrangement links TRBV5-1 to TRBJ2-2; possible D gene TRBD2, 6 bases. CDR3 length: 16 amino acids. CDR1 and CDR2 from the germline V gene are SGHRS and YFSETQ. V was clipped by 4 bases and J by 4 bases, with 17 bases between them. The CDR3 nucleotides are TGCGCCAGCAGCGGAGGGGCTGCATCCAGCACCGGGGAGCTGTTTTTT. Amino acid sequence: CASSGGAASSTGELFF.

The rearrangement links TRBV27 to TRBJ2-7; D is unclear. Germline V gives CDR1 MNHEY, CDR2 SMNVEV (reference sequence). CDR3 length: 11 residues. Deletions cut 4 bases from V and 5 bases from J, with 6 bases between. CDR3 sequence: CASSSLDEQYF. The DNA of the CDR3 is TGTGCCAGCAGTTCGTTAGACGAGCAGTACTTC.

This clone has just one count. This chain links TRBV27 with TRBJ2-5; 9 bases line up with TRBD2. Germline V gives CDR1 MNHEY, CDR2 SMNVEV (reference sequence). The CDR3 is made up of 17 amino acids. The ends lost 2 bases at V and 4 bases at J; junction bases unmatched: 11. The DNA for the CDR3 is TGTGCCAGCAGTTTAGGAGAGACAGTTAGCGGGAGAGAGACCCAGTACTTC. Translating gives CASSLGETVSGRETQYF.

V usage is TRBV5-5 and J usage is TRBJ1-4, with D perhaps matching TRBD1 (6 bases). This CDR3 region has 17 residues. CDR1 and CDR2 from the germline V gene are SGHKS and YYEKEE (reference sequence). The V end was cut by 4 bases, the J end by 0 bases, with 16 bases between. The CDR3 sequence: CASSPRPTGATNEKLFF. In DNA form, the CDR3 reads TGTGCCAGCAGCCCGCGGCCGACAGGCGCAACTAATGAAAAACTGTTTTTT.

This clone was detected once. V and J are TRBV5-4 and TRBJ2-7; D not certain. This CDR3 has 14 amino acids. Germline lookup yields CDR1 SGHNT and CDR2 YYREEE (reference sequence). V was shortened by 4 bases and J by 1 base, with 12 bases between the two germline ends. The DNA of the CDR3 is TGTGCCAGCAGCCCAGATCTTATGTCCTACGAGCAGTACTTC. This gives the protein CASSPDLMSYEQYF.

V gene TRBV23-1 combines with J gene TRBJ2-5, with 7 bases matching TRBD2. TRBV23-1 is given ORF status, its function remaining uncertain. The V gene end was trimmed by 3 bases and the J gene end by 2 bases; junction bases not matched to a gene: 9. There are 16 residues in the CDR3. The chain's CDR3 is CASSQSGTLLQETQYF. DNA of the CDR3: TGCGCCAGCAGTCAGAGCGGGACCCTTCTACAAGAGACCCAGTACTTC.

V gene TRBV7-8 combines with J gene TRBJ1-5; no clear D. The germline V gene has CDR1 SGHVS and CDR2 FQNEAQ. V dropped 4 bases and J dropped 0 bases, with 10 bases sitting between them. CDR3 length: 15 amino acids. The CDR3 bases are TGTGCCAGCAGCTCGGTCGGGAGTAGCAATCAGCCCCAGCATTTT. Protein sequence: CASSSVGSSNQPQHF.

CDR3 residues: CATSDLQGRSYNEQFF. The CDR3 DNA follows: TGTGCCACCAGTGACCTACAGGGCAGGTCCTACAATGAGCAGTTCTTC. The V gene is TRBV24-1, the J gene TRBJ2-1, with D tentatively TRBD1 (6 bases). The germline V gene encodes CDR1 KGHDR and CDR2 SFDVKD. V lost 4 bases and J lost 1, with 13 bases in between. CDR3 length: 16 amino acids.

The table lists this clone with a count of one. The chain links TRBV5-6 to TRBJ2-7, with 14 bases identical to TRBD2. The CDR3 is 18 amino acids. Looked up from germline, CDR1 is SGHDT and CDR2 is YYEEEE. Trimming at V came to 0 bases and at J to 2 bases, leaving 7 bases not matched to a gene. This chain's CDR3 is CASSLEGLAGVWPYEQYF. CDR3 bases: TGTGCCAGCAGCTTGGAGGGACTAGCGGGAGTGTGGCCCTACGAGCAGTACTTC.

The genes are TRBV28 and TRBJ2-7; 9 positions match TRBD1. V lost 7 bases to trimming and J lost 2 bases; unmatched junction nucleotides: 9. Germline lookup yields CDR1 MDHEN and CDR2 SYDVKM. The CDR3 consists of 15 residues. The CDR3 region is CASILKGQGPYEQYF. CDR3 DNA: TGTGCCAGCATCTTAAAAGGACAGGGGCCCTACGAGCAGTACTTC.

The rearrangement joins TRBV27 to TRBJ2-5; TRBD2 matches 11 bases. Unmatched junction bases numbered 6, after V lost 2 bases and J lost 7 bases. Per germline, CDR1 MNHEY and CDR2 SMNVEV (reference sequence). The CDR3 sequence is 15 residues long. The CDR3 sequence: CASSLHGLAGGTQYF. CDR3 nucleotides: TGTGCCAGCAGTTTACATGGGCTAGCGGGGGGGACCCAGTACTTC.

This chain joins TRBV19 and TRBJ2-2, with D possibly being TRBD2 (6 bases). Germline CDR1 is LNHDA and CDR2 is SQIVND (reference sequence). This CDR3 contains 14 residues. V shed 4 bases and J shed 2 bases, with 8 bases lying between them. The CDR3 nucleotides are TGTGCCAGTAGTACTAGCGTAAACACCGGGGAGCTGTTTTTT. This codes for CASSTSVNTGELFF.

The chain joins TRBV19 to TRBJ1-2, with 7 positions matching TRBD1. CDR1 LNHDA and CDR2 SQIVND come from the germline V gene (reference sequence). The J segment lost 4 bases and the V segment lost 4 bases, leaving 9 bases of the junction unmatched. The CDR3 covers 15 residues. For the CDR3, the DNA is TGTGCCAGTAGTAGAGGACAGGAAGTGGGCTATGGCTACACCTTC. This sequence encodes CASSRGQEVGYGYTF.

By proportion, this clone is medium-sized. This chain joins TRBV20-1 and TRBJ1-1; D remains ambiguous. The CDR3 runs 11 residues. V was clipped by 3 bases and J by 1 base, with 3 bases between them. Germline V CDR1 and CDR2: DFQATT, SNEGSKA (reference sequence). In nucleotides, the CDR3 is TGCAGTGCTAGCAAGAACACTGAAGCTTTCTTT. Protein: CSASKNTEAFF.